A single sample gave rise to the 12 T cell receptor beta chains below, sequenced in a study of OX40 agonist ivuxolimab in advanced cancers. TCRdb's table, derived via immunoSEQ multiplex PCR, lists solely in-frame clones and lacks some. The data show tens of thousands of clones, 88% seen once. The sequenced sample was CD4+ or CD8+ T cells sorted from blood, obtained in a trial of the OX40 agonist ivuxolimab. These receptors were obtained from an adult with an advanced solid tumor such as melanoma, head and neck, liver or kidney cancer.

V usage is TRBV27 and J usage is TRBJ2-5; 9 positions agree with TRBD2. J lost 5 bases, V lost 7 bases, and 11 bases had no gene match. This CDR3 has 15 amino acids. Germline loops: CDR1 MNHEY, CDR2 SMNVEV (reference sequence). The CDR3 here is CASKRREGPWETQYF. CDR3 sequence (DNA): TGTGCCAGCAAGAGGCGGGAGGGCCCATGGGAGACCCAGTACTTC.

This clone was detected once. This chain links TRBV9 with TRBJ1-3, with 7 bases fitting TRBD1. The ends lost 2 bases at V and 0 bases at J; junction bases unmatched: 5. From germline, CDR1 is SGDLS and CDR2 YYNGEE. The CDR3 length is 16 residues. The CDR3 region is CASSVSTGASGNTIYF. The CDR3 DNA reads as TGTGCCAGCAGCGTTTCCACAGGGGCCTCTGGAAACACCATATATTTT. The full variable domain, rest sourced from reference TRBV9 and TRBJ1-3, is DSGVTQTPKHLITATGQRVTLRCSPRSGDLSVYWYQQSLDQGLQFLIQYYNGEERAKGNILERFSAQQFPDLHSELNLSSLELGDSALYFCASSVSTGASGNTIYFGEGSWLTVV.

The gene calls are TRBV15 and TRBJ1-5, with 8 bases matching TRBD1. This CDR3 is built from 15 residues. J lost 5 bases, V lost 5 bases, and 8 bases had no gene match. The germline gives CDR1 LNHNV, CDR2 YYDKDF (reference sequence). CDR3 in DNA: TGTGCCACCAGCGTAGATGGACAGGGCCATCAGCCCCAGCATTTT. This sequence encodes CATSVDGQGHQPQHF.

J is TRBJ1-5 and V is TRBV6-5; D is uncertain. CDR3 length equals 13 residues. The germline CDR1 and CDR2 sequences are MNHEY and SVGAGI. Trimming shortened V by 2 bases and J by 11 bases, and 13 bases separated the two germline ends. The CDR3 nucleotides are TGTGCCAGCAGTTACGTTGGGGAAACGGCCCAGCATTTT. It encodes CASSYVGETAQHF.

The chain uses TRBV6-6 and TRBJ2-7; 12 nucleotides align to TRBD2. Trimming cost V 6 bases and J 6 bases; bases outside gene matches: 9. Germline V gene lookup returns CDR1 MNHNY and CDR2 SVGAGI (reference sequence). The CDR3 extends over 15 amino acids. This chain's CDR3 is CASRPRLAGEAEQYF. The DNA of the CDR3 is TGTGCCAGCAGACCCCGACTAGCGGGAGAGGCCGAGCAGTACTTC.

CDR3 amino acids: CASSSGGTGGRIDTQYF. For the CDR3, the DNA is TGTGCCAGCAGCAGTGGCGGGACAGGGGGCAGGATAGATACGCAGTATTTT. The rearrangement uses TRBV5-4 and TRBJ2-3; 12 nucleotides align to TRBD1. Germline trimming cut 4 bases from V and 5 bases from J; bases unmatched to any gene: 11. The CDR3 loop spans 17 amino acids. Germline CDR1 reads SGHNT; CDR2 reads YYREEE (reference sequence).

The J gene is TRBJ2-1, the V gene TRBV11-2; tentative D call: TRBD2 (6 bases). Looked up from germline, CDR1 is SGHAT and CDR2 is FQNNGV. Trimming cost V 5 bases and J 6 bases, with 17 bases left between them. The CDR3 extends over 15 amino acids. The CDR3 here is CASSLRDLGINEQFF. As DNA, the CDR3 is TGTGCCAGCAGCCTAAGGGACTTGGGCATCAATGAGCAGTTCTTC.

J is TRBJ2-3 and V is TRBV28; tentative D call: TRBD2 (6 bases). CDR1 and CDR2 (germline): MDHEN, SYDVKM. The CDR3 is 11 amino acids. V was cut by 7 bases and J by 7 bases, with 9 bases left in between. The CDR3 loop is CASTWDYTQYF. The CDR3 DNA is TGTGCCAGCACCTGGGACTATACGCAGTATTTT. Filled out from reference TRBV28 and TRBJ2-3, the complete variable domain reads DVKVTQSSRYLVKRTGEKVFLECVQDMDHENMFWYRQDPGLGLRLIYFSYDVKMKEKGDIPEGYSVSREKKERFSLILESASTNQTSMYLCASTWDYTQYFGPGTRLTVL.

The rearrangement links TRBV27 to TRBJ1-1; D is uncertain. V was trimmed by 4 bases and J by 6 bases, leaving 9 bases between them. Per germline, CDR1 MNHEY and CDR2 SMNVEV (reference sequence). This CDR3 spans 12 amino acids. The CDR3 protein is CASSSRTAEAFF. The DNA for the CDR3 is TGTGCCAGCAGTTCCCGGACCGCTGAAGCTTTCTTT.

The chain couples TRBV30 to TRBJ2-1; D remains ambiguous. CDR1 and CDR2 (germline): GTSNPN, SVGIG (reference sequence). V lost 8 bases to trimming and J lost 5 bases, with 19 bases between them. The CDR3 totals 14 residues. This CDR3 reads CAGKEAKLHNEQFF. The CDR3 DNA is TGTGCCGGGAAGGAAGCCAAGCTTCACAATGAGCAGTTCTTC.

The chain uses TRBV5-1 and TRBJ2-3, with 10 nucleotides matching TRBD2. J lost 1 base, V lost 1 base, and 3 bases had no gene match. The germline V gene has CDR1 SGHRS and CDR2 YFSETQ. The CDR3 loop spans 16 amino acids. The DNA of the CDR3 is TGCGCCAGCAGCTTGTCGAGCGGGAGGGGCACAGATACGCAGTATTTT. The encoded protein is CASSLSSGRGTDTQYF.

The CDR3 DNA follows: TGTGCCAGCACTTTGCAAAGACAAGAGACCCAGTACTTC. This gives the protein CASTLQRQETQYF. This chain uses TRBV6-1 with TRBJ2-5; D remains unclear. The germline CDR1 and CDR2 sequences are MNHNS and SASEGT. The V gene lost 7 bases and the J gene lost 2 bases, with 11 bases spanning the gap. The CDR3 covers 13 residues.